The following is a T cell receptor (beta chain) sequence with its context. Its antigen specificity is not known. No per-base quality is available; no much larger clone lies one base away. CDR1 LGHDT and CDR2 YNNKEL are derived from the germline V gene (reference sequence). V loses 4 bases at its end and J loses 4 bases; junction bases beyond the gene matches: 12. Reading from cysteine to phenylalanine, the CDR3 counts 18 amino acids. Only the CDR3 region is kept as DNA, spanning 54 bases read in frame from base 1. These data originate in a study of blood T cell repertoires in COVID-19 (dated by TCRdb to the early 2020s). For context, the study as a whole: Collaborator samples came from the United States, Italy and Spain and covered acute and convalescent phases of COVID-19. The material from the prospective study consisted of cDNA or gDNA derived from T cells, B-cell-depleted T cells, or PBMCs. Deeply sampled blood TCRbeta repertoires from subjects exposed to, actively infected with, or recovered from COVID-19 were included in the dataset. The repertoires were released in a freely available public database intended as a resource for research on the immune response to SARS-CoV-2. The samples were drawn from two sources: the first 160 participants of the ongoing ImmuneRACE study, and 1,254 subjects contributed by 6 global collaborators. The sample metadata nearly always contained a de-identified subject ID, COVID-19 status, age in years and sex. Where available, HLA class I and class II types were obtained from metadata supplied by the sample provider rather than from assay-based typing.

Study-wide conclusions, independent of this receptor: Clinical and demographic metadata were provided uncurated, with the amount varying by source and participant.

Samples from volunteer blood donors who had recovered from COVID-19 were contributed by a second Seattle source. Collaborating institutions collected whole blood in K2EDTA tubes following their own protocols. For TCRbeta analysis, collaborators shipped samples as frozen whole blood, isolated PBMCs, or DNA extracted from either of those sample types. The immunoSEQ Assay, a bias-controlled multiplex PCR, was used to amplify TCRbeta CDR3 regions from genomic DNA. The published analysis was carried out like this. The number of nucleated cells in each sample was estimated from the amplification of reference gene primers within the assay. Sequence reads were collapsed and filtered to measure the absolute abundance of every unique TCRbeta CDR3 rearrangement. Productive Simpson clonality was computed per sample as the square root of Simpson's diversity index over productive rearrangements. TCRdb took this table from immuneACCESS and kept in-frame rearrangements with V and J called. Such tables lack part of the clones; where checked against another copy, unresolved V genes explain under half of the gap, and the rest is unexplained. That table is the source of V, J and clone size, and D and trimming were worked out from the DNA. This sample lists about 240,000 clones; around 81% were detected once. The top ten clones comprise about 2% of the sample.

The rearrangement combines TRBV3-1 (or the pseudogene TRBV3-2) with TRBJ1-5; 11 bases in the middle match TRBD1. Material: peripheral blood. This TCR came from a man aged 25 to 40 who had recovered from COVID-19. This receptor carries the CDR3 CASSPGTGGQFTNQPQHF. Here is the DNA: TGTGCCAGCAGCCCAGGGACAGGGGGTCAATTTACTAATCAGCCCCAGCATTTT.